The 11 T cell receptor beta chains given below trace back to one sample, sequenced in a study of blood T cell repertoires in COVID-19. Clones were sequenced by immunoSEQ multiplex PCR, and TCRdb holds only the in-frame ones, with some missing. The sample carries a few hundred thousand clones, around 85% recorded once. Sequencing was done on a sample of peripheral blood. The receptors derive from a human donor with COVID-19, enrolled during active disease. The donor label of this sample is uncertain.

This clone was found once. The genes are TRBV18 and TRBJ2-2, with 7 nucleotides matching TRBD1. J was trimmed by 5 bases and V by 5 bases; bases with no gene match: 17. The CDR3 has 18 residues. Germline V CDR1 and CDR2: KGHSH, LQKENI. The CDR3, as DNA: TGTGCCAGCTCATACTACGGACTCCAGACAGGGCTGACCGGGGAGCTGTTTTTT. Its protein is CASSYYGLQTGLTGELFF.

The chain recombines TRBV9 with TRBJ1-5; 8 positions match TRBD1. The CDR3 extends over 14 amino acids. V shed 4 bases, J shed 8 bases, and the junction held 8 bases outside the gene matches. Germline loops: CDR1 SGDLS, CDR2 YYNGEE. The CDR3 region has the DNA TGTGCCAGCAGCCTTGGACAGGGTCGGGAGCCCCAGCATTTT. It yields the protein CASSLGQGREPQHF.

This chain connects TRBV18 to TRBJ2-1, with 8 bases fitting TRBD1. V dropped 2 bases and J dropped 10; count of bases not matched to a gene: 13. The germline V gene encodes CDR1 KGHSH and CDR2 LQKENI. The CDR3 loop spans 16 amino acids. DNA for the CDR3: TGTGCCAGCTCACCATTTATCCAGCAGGGGGCGGGGGAGCAGTTCTTC. Its translation: CASSPFIQQGAGEQFF.

The chain joins TRBV12-3 or TRBV12-4 to TRBJ2-7; 9 bases align to TRBD1. CDR3 length equals 13 residues. Unmatched junction bases numbered 6, after V lost 6 bases and J lost 6 bases. Here the CDR3 reads CASSPDRGGEQYF. The CDR3 DNA reads as TGTGCCAGCAGCCCGGACAGGGGTGGCGAGCAGTACTTC.

Only a few counts were recorded for this clone. The chain couples TRBV7-9 to TRBJ2-7; TRBD2 agrees at 9 bases. In germline, CDR1 is SEHNR, CDR2 FQNEAQ (reference sequence). There are 13 residues in the CDR3. The junction had 5 bases not matched to a gene; V was cut back by 5 bases and J by 6 bases. DNA of the CDR3: TGTGCCAGCAGCCGGACTAGCGCTGGCGAGCAGTACTTC. As protein: CASSRTSAGEQYF.

The genes are TRBV5-1 and TRBJ1-2; no clear D. Trimming removed 0 bases at V and 5 bases at J, with 5 bases between. Germline assignment: CDR1 SGHRS and CDR2 YFSETQ. CDR3 size: 12 residues. Here the CDR3 reads CASSLDQYGYTF. The CDR3 DNA follows: TGCGCCAGCAGCTTGGATCAGTATGGCTACACCTTC. Variable domain in full (rest from reference TRBV5-1 and TRBJ1-2): KAGVTQTPRYLIKTRGQQVTLSCSPISGHRSVSWYQQTPGQGLQFLFEYFSETQRNKGNFPGRFSGRQFSNSRSEMNVSTLELGDSALYLCASSLDQYGYTFGSGTRLTVV.

The CDR3 bases are TGCGCCAGCAGCCACAGGGACCCAGATACGCAGTATTTT. It encodes CASSHRDPDTQYF. V and J are TRBV5-1 and TRBJ2-3; possible D gene TRBD1, 6 bases. Trimming took 4 bases from V and 4 from J, leaving 10 bases between them. Per the germline V gene, CDR1 is SGHRS and CDR2 is YFSETQ. CDR3 size: 13 residues.

This chain uses TRBV28 with TRBJ2-7; no clear D. Germline V lookup: CDR1 MDHEN, CDR2 SYDVKM. Trimming pared 7 bases from V and 9 bases from J, leaving 19 bases between. The CDR3 has 13 residues. The DNA for the CDR3 is TGTGCCAGCATGTTGAACAGCCCTACGACGCAGTACTTC. Translating it yields CASMLNSPTTQYF.

The rearrangement uses TRBV18 and TRBJ1-4, with no clear D. Trimming pared 3 bases from V and 0 bases from J, leaving 11 bases between. CDR1 is KGHSH, CDR2 LQKENI, per germline. The CDR3 has 16 residues. CDR3 nucleotides: TGTGCCAGCTCACCCATGAGGGTCCCAACTAATGAAAAACTGTTTTTT. This codes for CASSPMRVPTNEKLFF.

The chain joins TRBV20-1 to TRBJ2-1; a possible D gene is TRBD2 (6 bases). CDR3 size: 18 residues. Germline V gene sequence: CDR1 DFQATT, CDR2 SNEGSKA (reference sequence). Trimming shortened V by 3 bases and J by 4 bases, and 25 bases separated the two germline ends. The CDR3 nucleotides read TGCAGTGCTAGTGGCATGGTGGGGGGACCTAACCCTTACAATGAGCAGTTCTTC. Translating it yields CSASGMVGGPNPYNEQFF.

The chain uses TRBV5-1 and TRBJ1-2; weak D call: TRBD1 (6 bases). Trimming took 5 bases from V and 2 from J, leaving 13 bases between them. The germline V gene has CDR1 SGHRS and CDR2 YFSETQ. This CDR3 is 14 amino acids long. The CDR3 nucleotides are TGCGCCAGCAGGTCTGATACAGGGAACTATGGCTACACCTTC. Its translation: CASRSDTGNYGYTF.